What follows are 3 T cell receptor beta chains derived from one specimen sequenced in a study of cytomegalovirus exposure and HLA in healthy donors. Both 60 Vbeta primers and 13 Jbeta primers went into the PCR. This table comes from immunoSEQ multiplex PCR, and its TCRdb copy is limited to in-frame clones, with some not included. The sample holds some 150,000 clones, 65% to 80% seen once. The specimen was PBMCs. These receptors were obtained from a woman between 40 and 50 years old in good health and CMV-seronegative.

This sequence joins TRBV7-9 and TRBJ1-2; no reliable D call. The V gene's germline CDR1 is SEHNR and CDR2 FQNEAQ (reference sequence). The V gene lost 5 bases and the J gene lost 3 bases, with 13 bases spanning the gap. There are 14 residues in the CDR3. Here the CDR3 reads CASSHSLGYYGYTF. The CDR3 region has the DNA TGTGCCAGCAGCCATTCACTCGGTTACTATGGCTACACCTTC.

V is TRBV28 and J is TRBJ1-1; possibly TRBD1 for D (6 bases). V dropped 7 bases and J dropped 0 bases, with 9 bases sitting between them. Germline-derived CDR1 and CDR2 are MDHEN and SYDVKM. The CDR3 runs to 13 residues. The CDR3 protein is CASIGQMNTEAFF. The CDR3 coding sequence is TGTGCCAGCATCGGACAGATGAACACTGAAGCTTTCTTT.

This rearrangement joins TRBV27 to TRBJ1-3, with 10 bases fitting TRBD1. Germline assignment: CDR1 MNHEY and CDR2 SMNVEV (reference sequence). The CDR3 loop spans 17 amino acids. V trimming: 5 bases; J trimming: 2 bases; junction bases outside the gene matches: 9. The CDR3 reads CASSPDRGPKPGNTIYF. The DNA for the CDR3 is TGTGCCAGCAGTCCCGACAGGGGGCCGAAACCTGGAAACACCATATATTTT.